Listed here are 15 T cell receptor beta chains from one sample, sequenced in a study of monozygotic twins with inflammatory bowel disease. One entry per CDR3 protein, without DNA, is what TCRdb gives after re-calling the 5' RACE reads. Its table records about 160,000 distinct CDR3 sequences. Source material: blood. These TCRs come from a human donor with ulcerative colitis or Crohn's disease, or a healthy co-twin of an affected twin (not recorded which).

This CDR3 is CASWRYFPGNTIYF. V is TRBV7-9 and J is TRBJ1-3. This CDR3 is built from 14 residues. Germline V gene data show CDR1 as SEHNR and CDR2 as FQNEAQ (reference sequence).

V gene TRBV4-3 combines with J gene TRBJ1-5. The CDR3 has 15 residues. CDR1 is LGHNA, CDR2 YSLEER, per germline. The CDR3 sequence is CASSQDLGGRQPQHF.

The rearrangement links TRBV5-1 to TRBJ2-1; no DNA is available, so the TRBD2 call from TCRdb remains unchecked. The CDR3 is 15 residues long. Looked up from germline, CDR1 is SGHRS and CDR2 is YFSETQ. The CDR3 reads CASSLVSPGSNEQFF.

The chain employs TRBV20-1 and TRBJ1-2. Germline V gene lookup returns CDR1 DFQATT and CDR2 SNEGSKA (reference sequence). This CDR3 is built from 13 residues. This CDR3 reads CSARERANYGYTF.

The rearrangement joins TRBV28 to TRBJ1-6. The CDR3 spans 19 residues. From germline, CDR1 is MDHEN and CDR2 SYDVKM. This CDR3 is CASSFLTRTLSSYNSPLHF.

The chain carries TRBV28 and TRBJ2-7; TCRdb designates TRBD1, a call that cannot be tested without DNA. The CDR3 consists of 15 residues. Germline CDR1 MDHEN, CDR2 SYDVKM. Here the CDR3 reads CASSSPGTKRGEQYF.

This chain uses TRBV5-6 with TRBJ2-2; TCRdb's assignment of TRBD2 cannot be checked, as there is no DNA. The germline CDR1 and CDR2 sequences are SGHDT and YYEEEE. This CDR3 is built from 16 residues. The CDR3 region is CASSSFSGRASGELFF.

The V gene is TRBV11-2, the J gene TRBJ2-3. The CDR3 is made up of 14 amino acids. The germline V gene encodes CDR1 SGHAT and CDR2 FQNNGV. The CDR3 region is CASSLARATDTQYF.

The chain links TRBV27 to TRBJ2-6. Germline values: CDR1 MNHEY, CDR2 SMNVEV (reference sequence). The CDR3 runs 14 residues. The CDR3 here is CASSLSGGANVLTF.

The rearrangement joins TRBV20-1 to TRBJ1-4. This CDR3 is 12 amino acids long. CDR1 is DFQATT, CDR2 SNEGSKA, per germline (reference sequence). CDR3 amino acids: CSARDINEKLFF.

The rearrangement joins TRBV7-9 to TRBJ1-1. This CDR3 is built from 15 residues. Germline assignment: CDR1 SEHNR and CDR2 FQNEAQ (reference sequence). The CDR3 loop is CASSPKLADFTEAFF.

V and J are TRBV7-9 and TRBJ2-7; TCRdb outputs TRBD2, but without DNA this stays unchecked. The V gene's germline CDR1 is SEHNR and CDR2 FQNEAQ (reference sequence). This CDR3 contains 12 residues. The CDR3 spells CASSLRLANPFF. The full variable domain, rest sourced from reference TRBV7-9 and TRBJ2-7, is DTGVSQNPRHKITKRGQNVTFRCDPISEHNRLYWYRQTLGQGPEFLTYFQNEAQLEKSRLLSDRFSAERPKGSFSTLEIQRTEQGDSAMYLCASSLRLANPFFGPGTRLTVT.

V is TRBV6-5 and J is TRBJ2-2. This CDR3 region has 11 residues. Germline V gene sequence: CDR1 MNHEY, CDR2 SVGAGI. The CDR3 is CASSYVGELFF.

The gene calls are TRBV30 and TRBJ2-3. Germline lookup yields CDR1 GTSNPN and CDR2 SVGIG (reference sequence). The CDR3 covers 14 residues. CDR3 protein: CAWSVTGFADTQYF.

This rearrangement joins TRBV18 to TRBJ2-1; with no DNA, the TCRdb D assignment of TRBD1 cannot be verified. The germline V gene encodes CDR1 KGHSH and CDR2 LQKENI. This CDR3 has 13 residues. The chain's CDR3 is CASHAPSYNEQFF.